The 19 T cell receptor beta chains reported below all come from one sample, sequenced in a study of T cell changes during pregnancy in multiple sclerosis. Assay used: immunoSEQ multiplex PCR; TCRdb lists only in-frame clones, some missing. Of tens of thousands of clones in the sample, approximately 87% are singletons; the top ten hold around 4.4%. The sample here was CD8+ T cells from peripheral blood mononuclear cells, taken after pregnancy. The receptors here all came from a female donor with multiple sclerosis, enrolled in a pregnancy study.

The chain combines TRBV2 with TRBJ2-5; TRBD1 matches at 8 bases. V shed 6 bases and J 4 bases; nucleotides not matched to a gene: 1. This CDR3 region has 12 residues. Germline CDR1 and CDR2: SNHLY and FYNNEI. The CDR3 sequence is CASRTGVETQYF. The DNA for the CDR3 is TGTGCCAGCAGGACAGGGGTAGAGACCCAGTACTTC. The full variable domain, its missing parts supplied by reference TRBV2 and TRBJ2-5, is EPEVTQTPSHQVTQMGQEVILRCVPISNHLYFYWYRQILGQKVEFLVSFYNNEISEKSEIFDDQFSVERPDGSNFTLKIRSTKLEDSAMYFCASRTGVETQYFGPGTRLLVL.

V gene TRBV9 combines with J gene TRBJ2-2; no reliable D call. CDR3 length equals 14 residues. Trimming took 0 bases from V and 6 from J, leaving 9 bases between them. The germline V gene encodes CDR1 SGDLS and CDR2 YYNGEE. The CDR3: CASSVGQTAGELFF. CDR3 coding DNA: TGTGCCAGCAGCGTAGGGCAAACCGCCGGGGAGCTGTTTTTT.

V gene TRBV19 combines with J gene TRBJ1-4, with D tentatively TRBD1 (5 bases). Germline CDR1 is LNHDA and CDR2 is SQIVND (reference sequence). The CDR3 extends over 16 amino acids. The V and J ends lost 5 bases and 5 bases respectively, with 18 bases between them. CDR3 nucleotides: TGTGCCAGTAGTCGCAGCGCGGACAACCCGAATGAAAAACTGTTTTTT. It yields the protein CASSRSADNPNEKLFF.

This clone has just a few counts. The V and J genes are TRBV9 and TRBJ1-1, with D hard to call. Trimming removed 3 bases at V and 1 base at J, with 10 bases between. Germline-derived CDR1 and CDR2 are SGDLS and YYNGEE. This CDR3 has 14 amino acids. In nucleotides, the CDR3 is TGTGCCAGCAGCGCACAGACACAGAACACTGAAGCTTTCTTT. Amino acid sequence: CASSAQTQNTEAFF. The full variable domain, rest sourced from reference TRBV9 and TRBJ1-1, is DSGVTQTPKHLITATGQRVTLRCSPRSGDLSVYWYQQSLDQGLQFLIQYYNGEERAKGNILERFSAQQFPDLHSELNLSSLELGDSALYFCASSAQTQNTEAFFGQGTRLTVV.

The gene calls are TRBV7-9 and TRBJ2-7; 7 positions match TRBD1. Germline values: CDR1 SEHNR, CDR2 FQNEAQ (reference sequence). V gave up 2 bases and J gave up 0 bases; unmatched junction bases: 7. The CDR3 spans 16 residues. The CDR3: CASSLKDGTVSYEQYF. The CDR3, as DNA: TGTGCCAGCAGCTTAAAGGATGGGACAGTCTCCTACGAGCAGTACTTC.

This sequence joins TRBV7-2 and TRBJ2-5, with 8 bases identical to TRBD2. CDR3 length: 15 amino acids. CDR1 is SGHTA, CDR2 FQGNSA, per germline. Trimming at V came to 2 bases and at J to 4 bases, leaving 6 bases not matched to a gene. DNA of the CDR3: TGTGCCAGCAGCTTAACCGGGGGGGGTGGAGAGACCCAGTACTTC. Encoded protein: CASSLTGGGGETQYF.

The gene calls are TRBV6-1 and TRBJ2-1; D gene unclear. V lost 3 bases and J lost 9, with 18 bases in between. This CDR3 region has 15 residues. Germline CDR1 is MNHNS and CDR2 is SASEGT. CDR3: CASSEVPVPPGEQFF. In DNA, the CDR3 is TGTGCCAGCAGTGAGGTCCCCGTCCCTCCAGGTGAGCAGTTCTTC.

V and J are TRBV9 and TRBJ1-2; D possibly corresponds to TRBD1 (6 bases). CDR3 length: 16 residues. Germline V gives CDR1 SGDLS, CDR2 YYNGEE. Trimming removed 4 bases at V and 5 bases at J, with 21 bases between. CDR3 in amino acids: CASSTSKLRGPYGYTF. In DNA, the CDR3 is TGTGCCAGCAGCACCTCTAAACTCAGGGGACCTTATGGCTACACCTTC.

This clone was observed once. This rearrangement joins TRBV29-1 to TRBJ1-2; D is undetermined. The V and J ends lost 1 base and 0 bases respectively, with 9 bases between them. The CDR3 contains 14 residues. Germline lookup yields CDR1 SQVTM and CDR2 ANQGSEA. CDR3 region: CSVEAPVPNYGYTF. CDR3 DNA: TGCAGCGTTGAAGCCCCGGTGCCTAACTATGGCTACACCTTC.

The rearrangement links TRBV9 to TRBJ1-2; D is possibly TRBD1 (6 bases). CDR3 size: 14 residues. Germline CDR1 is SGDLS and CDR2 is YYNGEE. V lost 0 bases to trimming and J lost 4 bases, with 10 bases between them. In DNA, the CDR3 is TGTGCCAGCAGCGTAGGAGGGGGTGGCTATGGCTACACCTTC. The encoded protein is CASSVGGGGYGYTF. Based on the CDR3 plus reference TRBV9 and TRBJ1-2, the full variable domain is DSGVTQTPKHLITATGQRVTLRCSPRSGDLSVYWYQQSLDQGLQFLIQYYNGEERAKGNILERFSAQQFPDLHSELNLSSLELGDSALYFCASSVGGGGYGYTFGSGTRLTVV.

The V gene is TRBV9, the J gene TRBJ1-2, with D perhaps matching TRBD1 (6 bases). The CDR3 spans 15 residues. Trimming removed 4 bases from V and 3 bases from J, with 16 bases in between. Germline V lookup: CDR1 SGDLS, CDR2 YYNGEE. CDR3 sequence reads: CASSSSQGIDYGYTF. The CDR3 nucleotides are TGTGCCAGCAGCAGTAGTCAGGGGATCGACTATGGCTACACCTTC.

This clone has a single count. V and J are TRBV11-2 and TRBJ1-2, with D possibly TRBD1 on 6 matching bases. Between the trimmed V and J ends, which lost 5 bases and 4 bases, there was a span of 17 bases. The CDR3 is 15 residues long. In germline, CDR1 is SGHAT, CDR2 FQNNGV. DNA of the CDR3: TGTGCCAGCAGCCCCGGACAGTCGATCATCTATGGCTACACCTTC. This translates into CASSPGQSIIYGYTF. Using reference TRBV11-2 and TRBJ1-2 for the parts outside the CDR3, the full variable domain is EAGVAQSPRYKIIEKRQSVAFWCNPISGHATLYWYQQILGQGPKLLIQFQNNGVVDDSQLPKDRFSAERLKGVDSTLKIQPAKLEDSAVYLCASSPGQSIIYGYTFGSGTRLTVV.

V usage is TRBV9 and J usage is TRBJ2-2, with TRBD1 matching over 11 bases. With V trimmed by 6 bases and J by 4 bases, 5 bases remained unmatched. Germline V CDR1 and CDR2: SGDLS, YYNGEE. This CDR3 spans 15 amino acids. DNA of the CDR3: TGTGCCAGCAAGGGGGGGACAGGGGGCACCGGGGAGCTGTTTTTT. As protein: CASKGGTGGTGELFF.

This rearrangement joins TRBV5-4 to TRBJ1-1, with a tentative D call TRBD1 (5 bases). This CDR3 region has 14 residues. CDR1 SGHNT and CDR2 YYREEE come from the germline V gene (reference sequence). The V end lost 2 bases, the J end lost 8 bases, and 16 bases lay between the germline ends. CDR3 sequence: CASSFPDEKGEAFF. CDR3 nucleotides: TGTGCCAGCAGCTTTCCCGACGAGAAGGGGGAAGCTTTCTTT. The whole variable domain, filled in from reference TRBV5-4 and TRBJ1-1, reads ETGVTQSPTHLIKTRGQQVTLRCSSQSGHNTVSWYQQALGQGPQFIFQYYREEENGRGNFPPRFSGLQFPNYSSELNVNALELDDSALYLCASSFPDEKGEAFFGQGTRLTVV.

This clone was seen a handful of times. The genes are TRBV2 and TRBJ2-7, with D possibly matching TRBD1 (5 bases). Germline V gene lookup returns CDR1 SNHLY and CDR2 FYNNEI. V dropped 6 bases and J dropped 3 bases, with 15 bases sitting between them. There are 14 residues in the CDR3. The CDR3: CASRVSTDIYEQYF. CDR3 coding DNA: TGTGCCAGCAGAGTCTCGACAGATATCTACGAGCAGTACTTC.

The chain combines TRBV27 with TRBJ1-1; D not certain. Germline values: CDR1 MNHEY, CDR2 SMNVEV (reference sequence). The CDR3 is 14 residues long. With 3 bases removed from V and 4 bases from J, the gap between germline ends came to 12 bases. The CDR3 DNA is TGTGCCAGCAGTTTCAACAGATTGGGCACTGAAGCTTTCTTT. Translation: CASSFNRLGTEAFF.

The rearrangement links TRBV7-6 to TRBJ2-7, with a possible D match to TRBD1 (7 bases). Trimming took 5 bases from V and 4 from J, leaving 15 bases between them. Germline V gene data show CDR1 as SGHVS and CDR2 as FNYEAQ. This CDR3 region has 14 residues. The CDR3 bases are TGTGCCAGCAGCCCAGGGTCAGGGGGGTACGAGCAGTACTTC. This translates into CASSPGSGGYEQYF.

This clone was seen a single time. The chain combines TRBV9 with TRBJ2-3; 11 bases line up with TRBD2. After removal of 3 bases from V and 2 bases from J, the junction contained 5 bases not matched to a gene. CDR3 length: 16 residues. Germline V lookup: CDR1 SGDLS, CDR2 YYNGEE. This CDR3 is CASSDELAGATDTQYF. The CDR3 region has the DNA TGTGCCAGCAGCGACGAACTAGCGGGGGCCACAGATACGCAGTATTTT.

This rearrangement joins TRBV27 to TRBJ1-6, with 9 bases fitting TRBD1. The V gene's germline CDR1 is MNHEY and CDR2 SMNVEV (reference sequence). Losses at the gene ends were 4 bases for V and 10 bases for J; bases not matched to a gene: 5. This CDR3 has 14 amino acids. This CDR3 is CASSSDRGGSPLHF. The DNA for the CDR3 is TGTGCCAGCAGTTCGGACAGGGGCGGCTCACCCCTCCACTTT.